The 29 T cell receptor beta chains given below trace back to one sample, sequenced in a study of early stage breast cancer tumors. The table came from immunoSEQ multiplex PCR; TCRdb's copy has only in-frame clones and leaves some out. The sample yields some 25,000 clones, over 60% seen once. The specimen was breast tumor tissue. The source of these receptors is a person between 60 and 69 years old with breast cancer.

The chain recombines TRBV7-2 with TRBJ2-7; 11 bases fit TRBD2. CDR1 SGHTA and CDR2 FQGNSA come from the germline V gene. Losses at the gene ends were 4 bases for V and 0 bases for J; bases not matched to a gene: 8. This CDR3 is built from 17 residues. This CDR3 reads CASSSFSGRVHSYEQYF. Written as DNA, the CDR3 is TGTGCCAGCAGCTCCTTTAGCGGGAGGGTTCACTCCTACGAGCAGTACTTC.

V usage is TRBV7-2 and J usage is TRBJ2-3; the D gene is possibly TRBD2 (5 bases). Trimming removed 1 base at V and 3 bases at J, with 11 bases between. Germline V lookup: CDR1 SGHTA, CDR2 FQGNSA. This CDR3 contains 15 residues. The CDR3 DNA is TGTGCCAGCAGCTTAGTAACTAGAGGTACAGATACGCAGTATTTT. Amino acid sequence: CASSLVTRGTDTQYF.

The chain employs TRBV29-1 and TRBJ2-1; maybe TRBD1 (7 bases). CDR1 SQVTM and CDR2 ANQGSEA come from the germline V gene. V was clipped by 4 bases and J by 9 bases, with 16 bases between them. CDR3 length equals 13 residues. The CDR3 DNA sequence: TGCAGCGTTGGGCAGGGGGGAGGAGGTGAGCAGTTCTTC. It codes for CSVGQGGGGEQFF.

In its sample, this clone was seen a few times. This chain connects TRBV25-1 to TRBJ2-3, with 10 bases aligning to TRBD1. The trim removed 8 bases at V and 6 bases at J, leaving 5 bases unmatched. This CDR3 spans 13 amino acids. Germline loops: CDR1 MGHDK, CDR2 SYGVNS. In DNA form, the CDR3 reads TGTGCCAGCGGTGGGACAGGGGCCGATACGCAGTATTTT. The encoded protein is CASGGTGADTQYF.

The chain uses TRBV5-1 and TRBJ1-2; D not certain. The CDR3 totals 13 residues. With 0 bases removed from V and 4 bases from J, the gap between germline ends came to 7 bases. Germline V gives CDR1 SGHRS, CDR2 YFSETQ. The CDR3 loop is CASSLETSYGYTF. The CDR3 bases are TGCGCCAGCAGCTTGGAAACAAGCTATGGCTACACCTTC.

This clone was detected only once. The CDR3 DNA is TGTGCTAGTGGCACGACAGGGGCCCAGGAGACCCAGTACTTC. Protein: CASGTTGAQETQYF. This chain joins TRBV12-5 and TRBJ2-5, with 8 bases that match TRBD1. Germline assignment: CDR1 LGHNT and CDR2 FRNRAP. CDR3 length: 14 amino acids. Trimming took 6 bases from V and 5 from J; bases not matched to a gene: 8.

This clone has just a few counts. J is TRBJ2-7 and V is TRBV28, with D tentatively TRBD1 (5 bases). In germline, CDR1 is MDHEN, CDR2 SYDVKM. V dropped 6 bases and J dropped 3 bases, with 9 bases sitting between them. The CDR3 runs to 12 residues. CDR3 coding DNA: TGTGCCAGCAGGATCGACAGCTACGAGCAGTACTTC. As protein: CASRIDSYEQYF.

CDR3 sequence: CASSQPSGRATYNEQFF. The CDR3 DNA reads as TGCGCCAGCAGCCAACCTAGCGGGAGGGCCACCTACAATGAGCAGTTCTTC. V gene TRBV4-1 combines with J gene TRBJ2-1; 12 positions match TRBD2. Germline values: CDR1 MGHRA, CDR2 YSYEKL. The CDR3 length is 17 residues. V gave up 2 bases and J gave up 2 bases; unmatched junction bases: 4.

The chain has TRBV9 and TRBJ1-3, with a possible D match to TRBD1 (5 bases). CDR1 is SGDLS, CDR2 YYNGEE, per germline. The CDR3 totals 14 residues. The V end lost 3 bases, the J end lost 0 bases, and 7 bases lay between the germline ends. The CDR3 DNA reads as TGTGCCAGCAGCGACAGGCCCTCTGGAAACACCATATATTTT. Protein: CASSDRPSGNTIYF.

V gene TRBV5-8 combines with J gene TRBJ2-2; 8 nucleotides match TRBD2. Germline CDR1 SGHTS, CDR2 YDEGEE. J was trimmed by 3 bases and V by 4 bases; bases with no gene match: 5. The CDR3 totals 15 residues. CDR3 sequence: CASSSSGRDTGELFF. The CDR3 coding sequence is TGTGCCAGCAGCAGCAGCGGGAGAGACACCGGGGAGCTGTTTTTT.

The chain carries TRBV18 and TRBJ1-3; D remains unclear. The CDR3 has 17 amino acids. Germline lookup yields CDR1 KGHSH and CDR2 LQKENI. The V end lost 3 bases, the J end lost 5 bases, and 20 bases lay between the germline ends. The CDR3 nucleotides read TGTGCCAGCTCACCCCAACATGTTAAGTCGGGAAGAAACACCATATATTTT. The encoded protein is CASSPQHVKSGRNTIYF. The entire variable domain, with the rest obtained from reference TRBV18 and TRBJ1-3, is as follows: NAGVMQNPRHLVRRRGQEARLRCSPMKGHSHVYWYRQLPEEGLKFMVYLQKENIIDESGMPKERFSAEFPKEGPSILRIQQVVRGDSAAYFCASSPQHVKSGRNTIYFGEGSWLTVV.

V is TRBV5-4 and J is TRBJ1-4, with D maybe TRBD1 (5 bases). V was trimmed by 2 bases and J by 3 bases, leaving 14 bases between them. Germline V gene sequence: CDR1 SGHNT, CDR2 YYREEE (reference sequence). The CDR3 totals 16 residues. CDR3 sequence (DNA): TGTGCCAGCAGCTTCGGAAGTCCAGGGTCTAATGAAAAACTGTTTTTT. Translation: CASSFGSPGSNEKLFF.

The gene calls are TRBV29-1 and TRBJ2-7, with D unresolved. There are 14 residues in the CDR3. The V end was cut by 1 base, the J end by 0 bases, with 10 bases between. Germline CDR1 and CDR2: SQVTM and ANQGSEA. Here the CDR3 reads CSVEGTRSSYEQYF. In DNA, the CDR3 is TGCAGCGTTGAAGGAACCCGGAGCTCCTACGAGCAGTACTTC.

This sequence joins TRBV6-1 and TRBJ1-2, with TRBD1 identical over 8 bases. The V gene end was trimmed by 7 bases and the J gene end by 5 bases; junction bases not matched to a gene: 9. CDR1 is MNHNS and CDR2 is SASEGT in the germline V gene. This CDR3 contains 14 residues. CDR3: CASIDRGYRYGYTF. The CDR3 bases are TGTGCCAGCATTGACAGGGGCTATCGATATGGCTACACCTTC.

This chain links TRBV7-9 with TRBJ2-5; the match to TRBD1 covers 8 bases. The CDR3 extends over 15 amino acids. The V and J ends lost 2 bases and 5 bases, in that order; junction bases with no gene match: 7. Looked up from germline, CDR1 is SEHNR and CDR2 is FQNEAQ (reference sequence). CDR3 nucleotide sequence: TGTGCCAGCAGCTTATTCCAGGGGGCTGTTGAGACCCAGTACTTC. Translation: CASSLFQGAVETQYF.

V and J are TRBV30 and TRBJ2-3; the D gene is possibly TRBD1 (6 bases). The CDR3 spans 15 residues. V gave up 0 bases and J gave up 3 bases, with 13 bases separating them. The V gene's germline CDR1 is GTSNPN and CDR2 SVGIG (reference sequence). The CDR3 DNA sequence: TGTGCCTGGAGTGTAGGGGGTAGGGGAACAGATACGCAGTATTTT. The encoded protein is CAWSVGGRGTDTQYF.

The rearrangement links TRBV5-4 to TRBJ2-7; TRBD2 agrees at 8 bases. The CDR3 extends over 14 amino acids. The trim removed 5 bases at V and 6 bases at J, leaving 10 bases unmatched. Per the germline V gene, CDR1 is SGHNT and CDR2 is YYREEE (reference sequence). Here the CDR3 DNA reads TGTGCCAGCAGAGCGGGACTAGAGGCAATCGAGCAGTACTTC. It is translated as CASRAGLEAIEQYF.

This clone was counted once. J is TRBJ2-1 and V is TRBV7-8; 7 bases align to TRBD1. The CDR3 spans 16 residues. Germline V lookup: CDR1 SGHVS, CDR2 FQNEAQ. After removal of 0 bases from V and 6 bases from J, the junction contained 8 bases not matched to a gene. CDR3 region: CASSLAPTGSLNEQFF. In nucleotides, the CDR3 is TGTGCCAGCAGCTTAGCCCCGACAGGGTCTCTCAATGAGCAGTTCTTC.

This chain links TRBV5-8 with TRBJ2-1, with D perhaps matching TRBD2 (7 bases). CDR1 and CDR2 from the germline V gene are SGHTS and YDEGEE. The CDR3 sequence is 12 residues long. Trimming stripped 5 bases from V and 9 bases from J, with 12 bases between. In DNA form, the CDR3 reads TGTGCCAGCAGACGAAGGGGGGGTGAGCAGTTCTTC. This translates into CASRRRGGEQFF. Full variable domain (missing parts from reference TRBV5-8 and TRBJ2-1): EAGVTQSPTHLIKTRGQQATLRCSPISGHTSVYWYQQALGLGLQFLLWYDEGEERNRGNFPPRFSGRQFPNYSSELNVNALELEDSALYLCASRRRGGEQFFGPGTRLTVL.

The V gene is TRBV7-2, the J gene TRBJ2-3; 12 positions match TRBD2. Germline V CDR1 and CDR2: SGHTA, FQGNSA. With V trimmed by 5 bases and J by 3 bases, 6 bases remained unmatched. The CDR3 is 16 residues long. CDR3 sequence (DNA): TGTGCCAGCAGCGGGTTGACTAGCGGGAGTACAGATACGCAGTATTTT. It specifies CASSGLTSGSTDTQYF.

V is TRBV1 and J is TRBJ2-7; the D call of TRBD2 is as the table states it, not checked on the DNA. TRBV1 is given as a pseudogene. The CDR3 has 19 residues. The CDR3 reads CTSSQDGTSGYLVTYEQYF. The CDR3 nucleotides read TGCACCAGCAGCCAAGATGGGACTAGCGGATATCTCGTAACCTACGAGCAGTACTTC.

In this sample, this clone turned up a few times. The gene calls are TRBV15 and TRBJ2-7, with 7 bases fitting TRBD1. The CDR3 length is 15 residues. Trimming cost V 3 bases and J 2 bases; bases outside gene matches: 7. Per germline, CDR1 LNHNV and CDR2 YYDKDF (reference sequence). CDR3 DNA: TGTGCCACCAGCAGTCCGGGACAGTCAACCTACGAGCAGTACTTC. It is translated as CATSSPGQSTYEQYF.

CDR3 region: CASRFFPGATDTQYF. The CDR3 nucleotides read TGCGCCAGCAGATTCTTTCCAGGGGCCACAGATACGCAGTATTTT. The chain joins TRBV5-1 to TRBJ2-3; maybe TRBD1 (6 bases). Trimming left V 5 bases short and J 2 bases short, with 15 bases between. The CDR3 consists of 15 residues. Germline V gene sequence: CDR1 SGHRS, CDR2 YFSETQ.

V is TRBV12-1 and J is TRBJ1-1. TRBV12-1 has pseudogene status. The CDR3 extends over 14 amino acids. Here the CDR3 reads CASSLSGGGTEAFF. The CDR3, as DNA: TGTGCCAGCAGCTTGTCTGGGGGAGGGACTGAAGCTTTCTTT.

The CDR3 nucleotides are TGTGCCAGCAGCTTGCCGGGGGCGAACACCGGGGAGCTGTTTTTT. Translated: CASSLPGANTGELFF. The genes are TRBV7-9 and TRBJ2-2; weak D call: TRBD2 (6 bases). The CDR3 totals 15 residues. Germline lookup yields CDR1 SEHNR and CDR2 FQNEAQ (reference sequence). V lost 3 bases to trimming and J lost 0 bases, with 8 bases between them. The whole variable domain, filled in from reference TRBV7-9 and TRBJ2-2, reads DTGVSQNPRHKITKRGQNVTFRCDPISEHNRLYWYRQTLGQGPEFLTYFQNEAQLEKSRLLSDRFSAERPKGSFSTLEIQRTEQGDSAMYLCASSLPGANTGELFFGEGSRLTVL.

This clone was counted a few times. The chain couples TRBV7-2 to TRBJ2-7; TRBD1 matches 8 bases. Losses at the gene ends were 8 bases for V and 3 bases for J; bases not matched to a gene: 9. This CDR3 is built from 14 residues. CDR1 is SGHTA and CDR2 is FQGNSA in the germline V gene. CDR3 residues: CASSVGTGGYEQYF. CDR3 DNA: TGTGCCAGCTCCGTGGGGACAGGAGGCTACGAGCAGTACTTC.

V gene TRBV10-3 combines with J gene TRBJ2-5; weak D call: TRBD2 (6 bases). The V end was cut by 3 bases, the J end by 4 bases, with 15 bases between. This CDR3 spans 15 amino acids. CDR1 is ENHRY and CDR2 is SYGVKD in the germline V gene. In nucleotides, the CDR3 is TGTGCCATCAGTGAAAGGACTACGGGACGAGAGACCCAGTACTTC. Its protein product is CAISERTTGRETQYF.

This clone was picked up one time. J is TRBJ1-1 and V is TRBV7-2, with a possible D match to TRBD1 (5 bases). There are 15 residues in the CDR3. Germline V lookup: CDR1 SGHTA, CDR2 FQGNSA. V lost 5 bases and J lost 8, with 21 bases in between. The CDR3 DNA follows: TGTGCCAGCAGCCGCCATTCCTCCAGGGCTGTGGAAGCTTTCTTT. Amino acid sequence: CASSRHSSRAVEAFF. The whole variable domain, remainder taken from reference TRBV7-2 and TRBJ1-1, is GAGVSQSPSNKVTEKGKDVELRCDPISGHTALYWYRQSLGQGLEFLIYFQGNSAPDKSGLPSDRFSAERTGGSVSTLTIQRTQQEDSAVYLCASSRHSSRAVEAFFGQGTRLTVV.

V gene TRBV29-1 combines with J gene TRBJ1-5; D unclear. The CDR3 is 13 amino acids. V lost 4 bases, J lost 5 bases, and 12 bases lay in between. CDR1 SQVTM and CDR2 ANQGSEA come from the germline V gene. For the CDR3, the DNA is TGCAGCGTTGTTCTAGGCTTCGATCAGCCCCAGCATTTT. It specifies CSVVLGFDQPQHF.